The entry that follows covers one T cell receptor beta chain sequence. What it recognizes is unknown. Amplification used 60 Vbeta primers and 13 Jbeta primers. Method: immunoSEQ multiplex PCR; TCRdb's copy keeps in-frame clones and lacks some. The sample holds 90,000 to 120,000 clones, over 60% seen once. The data derive from a study of cytomegalovirus exposure and HLA in healthy donors. The V gene's germline CDR1 is LGHNA and CDR2 YNFKEQ. The V end lost 0 bases, the J end lost 0 bases, and 9 bases lay between the germline ends. This CDR3 is 16 amino acids long. General study points: Some V segments could not be told apart, so they were left out, TRBV6-2 and TRBV6-3 among them. Reportedly, cytomegalovirus status was diagnosed with high sensitivity and specificity. Apparent HLA restriction characterized most CMV-associated TCR beta chains in a later analysis.

Samples came from healthy bone marrow donors. Sequencing was done on a sample of PBMCs. The chain joins TRBV4-2 to TRBJ2-1; D gene ambiguous. This sequence was found in a male donor in good health and CMV-seronegative. The CDR3 nucleotides are TGTGCCAGCAGCCAAGATCGAACCTACTCCTACAATGAGCAGTTCTTC. This gives the protein CASSQDRTYSYNEQFF.